Listed below are T cell receptor beta chains from one sample, sequenced in a study of patients and donors after allogeneic stem cell transplantation. TCRdb reprocessed the RT-PCR reads with MiXCR, giving one entry per CDR3 protein. The table has 400,000 to 450,000 distinct CDR3 sequences, roughly 17% seen once; the top ten hold 7% to 7.5%. Sequenced input: blood, either unsorted or a sorted T cell fraction (not recorded which). The receptor set was obtained from a human donor who was either an allogeneic HSCT recipient or a stem cell or donor lymphocyte infusion donor (not recorded which). It is not recorded whose cells these are; they may come from a transplant donor. CDR3s include the opening cysteine and the closing phenylalanine or tryptophan. Each record gives: J gene, V gene, CDR3 protein.

>TRBJ1-4|TRBV18
CASSLDILATNEKLFF
>TRBJ2-1|TRBV29-1
CSVEENDNEQFF
>TRBJ2-1|TRBV20-1
CSARVWRLADPINEQFF
>TRBJ2-7|TRBV20-1
CSARDRMGGEQYF
>TRBJ1-4|TRBV18
CATHGAFRGRDEKLFF
>TRBJ1-1|TRBV5-6
CASSFSLAENTEAFF
>TRBJ1-1|TRBV18
CASSPGTGVLRNTEAFF
>TRBJ2-3|TRBV18
CASSPRKDTQYF
>TRBJ1-5|TRBV7-9
CASSLVQVWGPNQPQHF
>TRBJ1-3|TRBV25-1
CASSPLAGSGNTIYF
>TRBJ2-1|TRBV13
CASSSALQREPYNEQFF
>TRBJ1-1|TRBV19
CASSIRRINTEAFF
>TRBJ2-1|TRBV5-1
CASSLDGSIAGRNEQFF
>TRBJ2-2|TRBV10-3
CAISGLLNTGELFF
>TRBJ1-1|TRBV10-3
CATKTGVIMNTEAFF
>TRBJ1-2|TRBV4-3
CASSLGDRGYGYTF
>TRBJ2-1|TRBV7-6
CASSGAGLREQFF
>TRBJ1-1|TRBV6-5
CASSYSRWRQGSTEAFF
>TRBJ2-3|TRBV5-1
CASSWTGSKDTQYF
>TRBJ2-1|TRBV6-1
CASSVAGGTSYNEQFF
>TRBJ2-1|TRBV5-6
CASSLGQFPYNEQFF
>TRBJ2-5|TRBV4-2
CASSPKVLPGETQYF
>TRBJ2-7|TRBV12-3/TRBV12-4
CASSLRGRGSYEQYF
>TRBJ2-7|TRBV5-1
CASSSGQGAPEQYF
>TRBJ2-5|TRBV2
CASSIEVGLVETQYF
>TRBJ2-7|TRBV7-8
CASSLGDRGSYEQYF
>TRBJ1-1|TRBV4-3
CASSLATNTEAFF
>TRBJ2-4|TRBV9
CASSVAGTKNIQYF
>TRBJ1-3|TRBV6-1
CASTPGNENTIYF
>TRBJ1-5|TRBV6-1
CASRNNRVSNQPQHF
>TRBJ2-7|TRBV11-2
CASSAPGGGYEQYF
>TRBJ2-1|TRBV4-2
CASSQDRQGWVFF
>TRBJ1-5|TRBV6-5
CASSYGTGRQPQHF
>TRBJ2-7|TRBV2
CASSVRTGPYEQYF
>TRBJ2-7|TRBV5-6
CASSPRMGQGATYEQYF
>TRBJ2-1|TRBV20-1
CSARKASGERGFF